This TCR beta chain was sequenced during a study of T cell clonality in common variable immunodeficiency. Study-level points and caveats: Fewer TCRbeta clones were shared among CVID subjects than controls. Compared with healthy controls, CVID subjects showed increased TCRbeta clonality, mostly in about a third. In common variable immunodeficiency, TCR beta chains reportedly carried fewer deletions and N-nucleotide insertions.

Of note for this clone: Antigen: not known.

The repertoire was sequenced with immunoSEQ multiplex PCR; TCRdb's copy has only in-frame clones and lacks some. This repertoire lists approximately 44,000 clones without singletons; around 2.8% sits in the top ten. Sequenced sample: peripheral blood mononuclear cells. The receptor comes from a person aged 18-70 years in good health.

Incomplete CDR3 DNA: TGCGCCAGCAGCCGCAGCGTACAAGAGACG. This translates into CASSRSVQET. The complete CDR3 reads CASSRSVQETQYF. The rearrangement links TRBV5-1 to TRBJ2-3; the D is unclear. The CDR3 end falls 3 residues outside the read, so it is completed with the germline J gene. From germline, CDR1 is SGHRS and CDR2 YFSETQ. The CDR3 consists of 13 residues. The full variable domain, rest sourced from reference TRBV5-1 and TRBJ2-3, is KAGVTQTPRYLIKTRGQQVTLSCSPISGHRSVSWYQQTPGQGLQFLFEYFSETQRNKGNFPGRFSGRQFSNSRSEMNVSTLELGDSALYLCASSRSVQETQYFGPGTRLTVL.